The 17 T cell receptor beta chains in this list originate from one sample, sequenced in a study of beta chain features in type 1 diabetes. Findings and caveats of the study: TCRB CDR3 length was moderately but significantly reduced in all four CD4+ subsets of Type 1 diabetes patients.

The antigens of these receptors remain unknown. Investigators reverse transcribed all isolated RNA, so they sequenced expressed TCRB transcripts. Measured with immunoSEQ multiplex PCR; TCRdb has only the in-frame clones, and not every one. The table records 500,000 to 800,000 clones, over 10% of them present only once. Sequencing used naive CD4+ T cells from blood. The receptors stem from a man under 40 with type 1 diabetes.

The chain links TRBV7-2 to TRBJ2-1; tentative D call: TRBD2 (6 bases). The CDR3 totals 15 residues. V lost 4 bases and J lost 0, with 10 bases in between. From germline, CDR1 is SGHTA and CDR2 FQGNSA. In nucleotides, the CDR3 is TGTGCCAGCAGCTACGGGGGAGACTCCTACAATGAGCAGTTCTTC. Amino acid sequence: CASSYGGDSYNEQFF.

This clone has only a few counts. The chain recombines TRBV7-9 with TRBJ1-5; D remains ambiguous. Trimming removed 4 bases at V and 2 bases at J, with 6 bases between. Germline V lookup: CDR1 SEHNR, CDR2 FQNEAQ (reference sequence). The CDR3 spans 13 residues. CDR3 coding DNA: TGTGCCAGCAGCTCAGACGGCAATCAGCCCCAGCATTTT. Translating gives CASSSDGNQPQHF.

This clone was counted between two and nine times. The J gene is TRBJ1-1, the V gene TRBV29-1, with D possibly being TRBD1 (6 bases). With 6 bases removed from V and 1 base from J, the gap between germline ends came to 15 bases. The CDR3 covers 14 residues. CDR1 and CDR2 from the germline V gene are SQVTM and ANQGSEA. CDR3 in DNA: TGCAGCGTAGTCGGGGGCGGTGGGAACACTGAAGCTTTCTTT. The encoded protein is CSVVGGGGNTEAFF.

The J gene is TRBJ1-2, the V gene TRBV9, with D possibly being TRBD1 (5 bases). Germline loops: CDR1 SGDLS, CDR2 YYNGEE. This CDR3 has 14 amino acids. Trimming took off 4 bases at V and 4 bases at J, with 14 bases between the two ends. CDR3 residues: CASSPRDGIYGYTF. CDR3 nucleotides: TGTGCCAGCAGCCCCCGGGACGGGATCTATGGCTACACCTTC.

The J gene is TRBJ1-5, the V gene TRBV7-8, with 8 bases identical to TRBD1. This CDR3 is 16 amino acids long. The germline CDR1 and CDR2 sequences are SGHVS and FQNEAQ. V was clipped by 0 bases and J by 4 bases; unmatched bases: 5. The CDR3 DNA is TGTGCCAGCAGCTTAGCCGGGACAGGTCGAAATCAGCCCCAGCATTTT. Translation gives CASSLAGTGRNQPQHF.

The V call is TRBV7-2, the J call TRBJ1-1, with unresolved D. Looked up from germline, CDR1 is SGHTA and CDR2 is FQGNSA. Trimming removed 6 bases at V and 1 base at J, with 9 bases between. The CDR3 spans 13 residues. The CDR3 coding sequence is TGTGCCAGCAGTTCCTACTCGAACACTGAAGCTTTCTTT. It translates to CASSSYSNTEAFF.

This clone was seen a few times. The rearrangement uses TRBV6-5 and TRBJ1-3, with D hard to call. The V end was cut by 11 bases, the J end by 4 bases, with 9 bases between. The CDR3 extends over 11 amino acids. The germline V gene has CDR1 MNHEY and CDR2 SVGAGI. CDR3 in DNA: TGTGCCGTCGACACGGGAAACACCATATATTTT. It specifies CAVDTGNTIYF.

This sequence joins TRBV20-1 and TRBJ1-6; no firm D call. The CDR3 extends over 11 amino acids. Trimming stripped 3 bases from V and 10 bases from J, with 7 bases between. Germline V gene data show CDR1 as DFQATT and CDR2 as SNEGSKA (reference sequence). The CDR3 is CSASSGSPLHF. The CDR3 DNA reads TGCAGTGCTAGTTCCGGATCACCCCTCCACTTT.

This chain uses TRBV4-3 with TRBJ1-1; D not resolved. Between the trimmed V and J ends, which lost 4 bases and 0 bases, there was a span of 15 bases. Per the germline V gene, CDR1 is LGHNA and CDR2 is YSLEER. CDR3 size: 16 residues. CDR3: CASSPDQTNMNTEAFF. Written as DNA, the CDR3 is TGCGCCAGCAGCCCAGACCAGACAAACATGAACACTGAAGCTTTCTTT.

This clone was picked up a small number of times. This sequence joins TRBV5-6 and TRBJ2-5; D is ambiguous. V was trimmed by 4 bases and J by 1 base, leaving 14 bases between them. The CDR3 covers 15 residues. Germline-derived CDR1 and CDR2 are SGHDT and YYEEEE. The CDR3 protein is CASSLVSDFQETQYF. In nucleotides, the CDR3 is TGTGCCAGCAGCCTGGTCTCAGACTTCCAAGAGACCCAGTACTTC.

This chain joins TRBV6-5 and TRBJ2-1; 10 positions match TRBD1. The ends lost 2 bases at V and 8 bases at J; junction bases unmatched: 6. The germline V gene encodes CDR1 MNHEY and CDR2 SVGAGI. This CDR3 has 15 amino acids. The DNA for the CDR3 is TGTGCCAGCAGTTACCCGGGACAGGGGCGGGATGAGCAGTTCTTC. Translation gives CASSYPGQGRDEQFF.

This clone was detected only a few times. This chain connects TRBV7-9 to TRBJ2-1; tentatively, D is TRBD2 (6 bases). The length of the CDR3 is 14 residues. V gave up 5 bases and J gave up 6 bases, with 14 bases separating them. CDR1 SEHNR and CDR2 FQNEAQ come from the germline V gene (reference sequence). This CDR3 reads CASSRERRGNEQFF. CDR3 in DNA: TGTGCCAGCAGCCGAGAAAGGAGGGGCAATGAGCAGTTCTTC.

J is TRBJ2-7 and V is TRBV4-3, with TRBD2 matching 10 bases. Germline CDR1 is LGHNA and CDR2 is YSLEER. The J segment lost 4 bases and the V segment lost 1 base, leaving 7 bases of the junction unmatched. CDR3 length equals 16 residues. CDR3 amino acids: CASSQAGTSGKYEQYF. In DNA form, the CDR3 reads TGCGCCAGCAGCCAAGCGGGAACTAGCGGGAAATACGAGCAGTACTTC.

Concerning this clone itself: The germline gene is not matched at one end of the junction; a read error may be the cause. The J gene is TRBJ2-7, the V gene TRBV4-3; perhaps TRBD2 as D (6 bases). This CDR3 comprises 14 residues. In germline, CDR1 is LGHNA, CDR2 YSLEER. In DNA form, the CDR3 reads TGCGCCAGCAGTCAAGAGCGGGCCTCCTACGAGCAGTACTTC. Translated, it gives CASSQERASYEQYF.

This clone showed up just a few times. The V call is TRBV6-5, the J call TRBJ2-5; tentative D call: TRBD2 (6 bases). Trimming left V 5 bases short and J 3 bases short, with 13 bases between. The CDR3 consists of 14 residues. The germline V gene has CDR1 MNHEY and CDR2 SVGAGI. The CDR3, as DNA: TGTGCCAGCAGTCCAAGGACTACTAAAGAGACCCAGTACTTC. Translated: CASSPRTTKETQYF.

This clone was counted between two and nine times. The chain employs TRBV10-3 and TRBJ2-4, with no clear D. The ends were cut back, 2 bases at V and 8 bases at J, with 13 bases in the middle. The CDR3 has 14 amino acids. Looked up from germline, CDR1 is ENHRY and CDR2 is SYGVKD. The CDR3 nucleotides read TGTGCCATCAGTGAGGGCAGCCTCACTTACATTCAGTACTTC. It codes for CAISEGSLTYIQYF.

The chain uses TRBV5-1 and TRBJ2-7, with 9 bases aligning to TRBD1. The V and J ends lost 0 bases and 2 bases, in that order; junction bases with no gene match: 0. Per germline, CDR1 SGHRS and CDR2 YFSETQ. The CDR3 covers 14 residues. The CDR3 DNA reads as TGCGCCAGCAGCTTGGGGGACAGGGCCTACGAGCAGTACTTC. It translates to CASSLGDRAYEQYF.